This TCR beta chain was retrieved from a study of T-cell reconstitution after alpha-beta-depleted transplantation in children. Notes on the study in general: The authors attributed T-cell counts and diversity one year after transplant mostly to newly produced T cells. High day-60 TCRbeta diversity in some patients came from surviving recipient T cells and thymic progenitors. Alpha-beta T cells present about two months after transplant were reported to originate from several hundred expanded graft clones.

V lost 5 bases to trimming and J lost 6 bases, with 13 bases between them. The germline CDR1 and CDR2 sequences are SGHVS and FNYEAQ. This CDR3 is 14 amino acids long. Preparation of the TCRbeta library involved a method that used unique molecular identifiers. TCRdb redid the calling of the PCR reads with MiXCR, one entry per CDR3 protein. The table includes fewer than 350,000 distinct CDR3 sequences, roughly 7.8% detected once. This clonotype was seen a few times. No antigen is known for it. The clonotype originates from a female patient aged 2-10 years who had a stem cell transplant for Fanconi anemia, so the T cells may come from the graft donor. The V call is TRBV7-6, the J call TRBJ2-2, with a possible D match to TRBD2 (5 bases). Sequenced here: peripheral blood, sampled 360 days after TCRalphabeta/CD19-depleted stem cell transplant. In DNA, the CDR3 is TGTGCCAGCAGCGAACCTTTGCGGGCCGGGGAGCTGTTTTTT. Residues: CASSEPLRAGELFF.